The next 20 T cell receptor beta chains were all read from a single sample in a study of cytomegalovirus exposure and HLA in healthy donors. The study ran its PCR with 60 Vbeta and 13 Jbeta primers. Measured with immunoSEQ multiplex PCR; TCRdb has only the in-frame clones, and not every one. The data show some 200,000 clones, and the top ten clones hold approximately 0.74%. Source material: PBMCs. All receptors derive from a boy aged 10-17 years in good health and CMV-seronegative.

The chain links TRBV7-8 to TRBJ2-7; 9 bases are a match to TRBD2. Germline CDR1 is SGHVS and CDR2 is FQNEAQ. This CDR3 has 15 amino acids. Trimming took 5 bases from V and 5 from J; bases not matched to a gene: 10. CDR3 loop: CASSPAGGAGDEQYF. As DNA, the CDR3 is TGTGCCAGCAGCCCCGCGGGGGGGGCAGGGGACGAGCAGTACTTC.

This sequence joins TRBV12-5 and TRBJ2-3; possible D gene TRBD1, 5 bases. Germline CDR1 LGHNT, CDR2 FRNRAP. The length of the CDR3 is 15 residues. Deletions cut 1 base from V and 0 bases from J, with 8 bases between. The CDR3 spells CASGLGGSSTDTQYF. Written as DNA, the CDR3 is TGTGCTAGTGGTTTGGGGGGCTCTAGCACAGATACGCAGTATTTT. Full variable domain (rest looked up from reference TRBV12-5 and TRBJ2-3): DARVTQTPRHKVTEMGQEVTMRCQPILGHNTVFWYRQTMMQGLELLAYFRNRAPLDDSGMPKDRFSAEMPDATLATLKIQPSEPRDSAVYFCASGLGGSSTDTQYFGPGTRLTVL.

The genes are TRBV9 and TRBJ2-1; a weak D match, TRBD2 (6 bases). The CDR3 has 16 amino acids. CDR1 SGDLS and CDR2 YYNGEE come from the germline V gene. With 1 base removed from V and 0 bases from J, the gap between germline ends came to 11 bases. CDR3 DNA sequence: TGTGCCAGCAGCGTACGGGCGGGGAGCTCCTACAATGAGCAGTTCTTC. Protein: CASSVRAGSSYNEQFF.

V usage is TRBV19 and J usage is TRBJ2-7; tentatively, D is TRBD1 (7 bases). The CDR3 has 15 residues. Germline values: CDR1 LNHDA, CDR2 SQIVND (reference sequence). V was trimmed by 4 bases and J by 3 bases, leaving 16 bases between them. The DNA for the CDR3 is TGTGCCAGTAGTACAGGGGGAGGTAAAATCTACGAGCAGTACTTC. It codes for CASSTGGGKIYEQYF.

Notes on this clone: The junction departs from germline at one end; a sequencing error may be responsible. This sequence joins TRBV7-8 and TRBJ2-7; TRBD2 matches 10 bases. CDR1 SGHVS and CDR2 FQNEAQ come from the germline V gene. This CDR3 comprises 13 residues. For the CDR3, the DNA is TGTGCCAGCAGCTTAATAGGACTAGCGGAGCGGTACTTC. Encoded protein: CASSLIGLAERYF.

The genes are TRBV7-9 and TRBJ1-1; D unresolved. CDR1 and CDR2 from the germline V gene are SEHNR and FQNEAQ (reference sequence). The V and J ends lost 0 bases and 3 bases respectively, with 5 bases between them. The CDR3 consists of 13 residues. DNA of the CDR3: TGTGCCAGCAGCTTAGCTGAGTACACTGAAGCTTTCTTT. Amino acids: CASSLAEYTEAFF.

The V gene is TRBV5-6, the J gene TRBJ2-3; TRBD2 matches at 7 bases. The CDR3 consists of 16 residues. Per germline, CDR1 SGHDT and CDR2 YYEEEE. With V trimmed by 4 bases and J by 3 bases, 11 bases remained unmatched. The CDR3 DNA reads TGTGCCAGCAGCGGCGGGGGAGTAGGAACGACAGATACGCAGTATTTT. It encodes CASSGGGVGTTDTQYF.

The chain has TRBV10-3 and TRBJ2-7; D is ambiguous. The V and J ends lost 5 bases and 2 bases respectively, with 13 bases between them. Germline V gene data show CDR1 as ENHRY and CDR2 as SYGVKD. The CDR3 sequence is 14 residues long. The CDR3: CAISQRDGAYEQYF. In DNA, the CDR3 is TGTGCCATCAGTCAACGAGACGGAGCCTACGAGCAGTACTTC.

The V gene is TRBV15, the J gene TRBJ1-5, with 8 nucleotides matching TRBD1. The trim removed 3 bases at V and 6 bases at J, leaving 7 bases unmatched. The CDR3 is 15 amino acids. In germline, CDR1 is LNHNV, CDR2 YYDKDF (reference sequence). The CDR3 nucleotides read TGTGCCACCAGCAGTGACAGGGGAACGGCTCAGCCCCAGCATTTT. Translation: CATSSDRGTAQPQHF.

The chain links TRBV10-3 to TRBJ2-7; TRBD1 matches at 8 bases. From germline, CDR1 is ENHRY and CDR2 SYGVKD. The CDR3 contains 13 residues. The trim removed 10 bases at V and 6 bases at J, leaving 11 bases unmatched. The CDR3 is CATNGQGTAEQYF. Here the CDR3 DNA reads TGTGCCACAAACGGACAGGGTACGGCCGAGCAGTACTTC.

This chain's CDR3 is CASSPAPTGGLETQYF. CDR3 bases: TGCGCCAGCAGCCCCGCACCGACAGGGGGTTTGGAGACCCAGTACTTC. The chain joins TRBV5-1 to TRBJ2-5; 9 nucleotides align to TRBD1. The CDR3 runs to 16 residues. Germline CDR1 SGHRS, CDR2 YFSETQ. V lost 4 bases, J lost 5 bases, and 12 bases stayed unmatched.

The chain has TRBV19 and TRBJ2-7; TRBD2 matches at 9 bases. Losses at the gene ends were 5 bases for V and 3 bases for J; bases not matched to a gene: 5. Germline CDR1 reads LNHDA; CDR2 reads SQIVND (reference sequence). The length of the CDR3 is 14 residues. The CDR3 region has the DNA TGTGCCAGTAGTGGAGGGACTAGCTTCTACGAGCAGTACTTC. Protein: CASSGGTSFYEQYF. The variable domain in full, with the rest retrieved from reference TRBV19 and TRBJ2-7, is DGGITQSPKYLFRKEGQNVTLSCEQNLNHDAMYWYRQDPGQGLRLIYYSQIVNDFQKGDIAEGYSVSREKKESFPLTVTSAQKNPTAFYLCASSGGTSFYEQYFGPGTRLTVT.

The CDR3 spells CASSFQHSGEADTQYF. CDR3 nucleotides: TGTGCCAGCAGTTTTCAGCATTCAGGGGAAGCAGATACGCAGTATTTT. The chain employs TRBV28 and TRBJ2-3; the D gene is possibly TRBD1 (6 bases). CDR1 is MDHEN and CDR2 is SYDVKM in the germline V gene. V dropped 3 bases and J dropped 4 bases, with 17 bases sitting between them. The CDR3 sequence is 16 residues long.

J is TRBJ1-6 and V is TRBV28; no definite D call. Per germline, CDR1 MDHEN and CDR2 SYDVKM. This CDR3 is 15 amino acids long. Trimming took off 6 bases at V and 7 bases at J, with 16 bases between the two ends. The CDR3 nucleotides read TGTGCCAGCAGCCCCCCACAACCCCAGAATTCACCCCTCCACTTT. Translating gives CASSPPQPQNSPLHF. Full variable domain (outside the CDR3, taken from reference TRBV28 and TRBJ1-6): DVKVTQSSRYLVKRTGEKVFLECVQDMDHENMFWYRQDPGLGLRLIYFSYDVKMKEKGDIPEGYSVSREKKERFSLILESASTNQTSMYLCASSPPQPQNSPLHFGNGTRLTVT.

The genes are TRBV19 and TRBJ1-5, with a possible D match to TRBD1 (5 bases). In germline, CDR1 is LNHDA, CDR2 SQIVND (reference sequence). The CDR3 runs to 14 residues. V was shortened by 4 bases and J by 5 bases, with 12 bases between the two germline ends. The DNA of the CDR3 is TGTGCCAGTAGTAGGGGGGACGGTGATCAGCCCCAGCATTTT. Its protein product is CASSRGDGDQPQHF.

Comment on this clone: An end of the junction does not agree with germline; a read error may underlie this. This chain connects TRBV15 to TRBJ1-5; 8 positions match TRBD1. This CDR3 comprises 15 residues. Per the germline V gene, CDR1 is LNHNV and CDR2 is YYDKDF (reference sequence). In DNA, the CDR3 is TGTGCCACCAGCGAGACAGGGGTGAGGGGTCAGCCCCGGCATTTT. It codes for CATSETGVRGQPRHF.

V gene TRBV2 combines with J gene TRBJ1-5; 7 bases match TRBD1. The germline gives CDR1 SNHLY, CDR2 FYNNEI. This CDR3 has 14 amino acids. The ends lost 5 bases at V and 3 bases at J; junction bases unmatched: 4. CDR3: CASSPDRDNQPQHF. The DNA for the CDR3 is TGTGCCAGCAGTCCTGACAGGGACAATCAGCCCCAGCATTTT.

The chain is built from TRBV11-2 and TRBJ2-7; 8 nucleotides agree with TRBD2. There are 18 residues in the CDR3. Germline CDR1 is SGHAT and CDR2 is FQNNGV. J lost 3 bases, V lost 5 bases, and 18 bases had no gene match. The CDR3 DNA reads as TGTGCCAGCAGCCAAAACACCGGGACTAGTGTCGCCTACTACGAGCAGTACTTC. It yields the protein CASSQNTGTSVAYYEQYF. Looking up the rest from reference TRBV11-2 and TRBJ2-7 gives the full variable domain: EAGVAQSPRYKIIEKRQSVAFWCNPISGHATLYWYQQILGQGPKLLIQFQNNGVVDDSQLPKDRFSAERLKGVDSTLKIQPAKLEDSAVYLCASSQNTGTSVAYYEQYFGPGTRLTVT.

The chain joins TRBV30 to TRBJ2-1; 9 bases are shared with TRBD2. The junction had 13 bases not matched to a gene; V was cut back by 4 bases and J by 6 bases. Germline-derived CDR1 and CDR2 are GTSNPN and SVGIG (reference sequence). This CDR3 has 16 residues. The CDR3 region is CAWIGRLTSGSNEQFF. DNA of the CDR3: TGTGCCTGGATTGGCCGGTTGACTAGCGGATCCAATGAGCAGTTCTTC.

The V call is TRBV2, the J call TRBJ1-4; 7 bases map to TRBD1. The CDR3 consists of 15 residues. J lost 4 bases, V lost 6 bases, and 8 bases had no gene match. The V gene's germline CDR1 is SNHLY and CDR2 FYNNEI. CDR3 residues: CASRERDRYNEKLFF. In nucleotides, the CDR3 is TGTGCCAGCAGGGAGAGGGACAGATATAATGAAAAACTGTTTTTT.